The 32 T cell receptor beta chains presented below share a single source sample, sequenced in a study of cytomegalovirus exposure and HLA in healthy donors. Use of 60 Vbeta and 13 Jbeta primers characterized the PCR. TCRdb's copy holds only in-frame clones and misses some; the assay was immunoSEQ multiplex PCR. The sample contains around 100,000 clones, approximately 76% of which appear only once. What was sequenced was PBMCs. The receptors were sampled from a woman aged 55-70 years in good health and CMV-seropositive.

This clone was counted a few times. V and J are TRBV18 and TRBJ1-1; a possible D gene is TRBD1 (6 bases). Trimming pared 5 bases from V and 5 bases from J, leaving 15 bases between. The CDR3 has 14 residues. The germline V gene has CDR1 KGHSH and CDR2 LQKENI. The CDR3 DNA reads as TGTGCCAGCTCAGTTGCAACAGGGACGACTGAAGCTTTCTTT. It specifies CASSVATGTTEAFF.

The CDR3: CASSLDPGRNTIYF. CDR3 nucleotide sequence: TGTGCCAGCAGCCTGGACCCGGGGAGGAACACCATATATTTT. This chain uses TRBV7-2 with TRBJ1-3; D is unclear. The CDR3 has 14 amino acids. Germline V gene sequence: CDR1 SGHTA, CDR2 FQGNSA. V was shortened by 5 bases and J by 7 bases, with 15 bases between the two germline ends.

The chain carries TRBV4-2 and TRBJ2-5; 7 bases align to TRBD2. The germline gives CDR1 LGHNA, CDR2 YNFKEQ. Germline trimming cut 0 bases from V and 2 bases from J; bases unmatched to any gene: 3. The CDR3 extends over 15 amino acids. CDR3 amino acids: CASSQDRGGQETQYF. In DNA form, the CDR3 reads TGTGCCAGCAGCCAAGATCGGGGAGGGCAAGAGACCCAGTACTTC.

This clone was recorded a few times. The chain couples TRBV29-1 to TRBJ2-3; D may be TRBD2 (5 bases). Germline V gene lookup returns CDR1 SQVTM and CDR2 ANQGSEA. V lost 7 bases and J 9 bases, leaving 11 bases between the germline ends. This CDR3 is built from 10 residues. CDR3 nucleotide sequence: TGCAGCGGATCCACGGGGACGCAGTATTTT. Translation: CSGSTGTQYF.

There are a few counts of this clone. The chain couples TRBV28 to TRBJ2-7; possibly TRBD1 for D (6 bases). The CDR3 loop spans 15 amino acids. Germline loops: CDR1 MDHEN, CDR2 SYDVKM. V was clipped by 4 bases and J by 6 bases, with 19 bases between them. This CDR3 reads CASSWTTGQFGEQYF. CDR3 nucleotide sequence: TGTGCCAGCAGTTGGACAACCGGACAGTTCGGCGAGCAGTACTTC.

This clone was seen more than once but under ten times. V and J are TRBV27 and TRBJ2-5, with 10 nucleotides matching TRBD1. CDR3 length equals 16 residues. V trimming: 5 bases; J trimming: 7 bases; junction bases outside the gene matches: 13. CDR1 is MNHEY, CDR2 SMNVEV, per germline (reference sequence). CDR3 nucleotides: TGTGCCAGCAGTCCAGGGACAGGGGTTGGGGGGCGGACCCAGTACTTC. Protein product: CASSPGTGVGGRTQYF.

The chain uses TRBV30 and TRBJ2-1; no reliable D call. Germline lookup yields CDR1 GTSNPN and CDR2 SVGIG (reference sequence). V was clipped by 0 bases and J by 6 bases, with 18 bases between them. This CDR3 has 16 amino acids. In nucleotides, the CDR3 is TGTGCCTGGAGTGTACTTTCGGGTCTTCTCTCCAATGAGCAGTTCTTC. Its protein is CAWSVLSGLLSNEQFF.

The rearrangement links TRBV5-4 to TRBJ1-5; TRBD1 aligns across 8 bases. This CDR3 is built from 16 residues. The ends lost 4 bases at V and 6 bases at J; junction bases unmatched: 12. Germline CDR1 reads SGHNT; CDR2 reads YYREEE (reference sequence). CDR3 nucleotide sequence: TGTGCCAGCAGCCCGGGTCCGGACAGGGCAAGTCAGCCCCAGCATTTT. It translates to CASSPGPDRASQPQHF.

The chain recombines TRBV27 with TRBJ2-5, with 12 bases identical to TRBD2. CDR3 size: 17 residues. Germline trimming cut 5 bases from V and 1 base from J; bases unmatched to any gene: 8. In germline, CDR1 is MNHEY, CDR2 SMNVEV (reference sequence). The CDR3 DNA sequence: TGTGCCAGCAGTATAGCAAAACTAGCGGGAGGCCAAGAGACCCAGTACTTC. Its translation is CASSIAKLAGGQETQYF.

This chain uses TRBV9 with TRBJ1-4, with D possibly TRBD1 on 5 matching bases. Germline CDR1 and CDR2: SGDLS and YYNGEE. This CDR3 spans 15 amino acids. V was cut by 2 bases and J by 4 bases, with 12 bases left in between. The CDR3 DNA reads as TGTGCCAGCAGCGTTTCGGGAGGGGATAATGAAAAACTGTTTTTT. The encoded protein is CASSVSGGDNEKLFF. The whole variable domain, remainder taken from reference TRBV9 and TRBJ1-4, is DSGVTQTPKHLITATGQRVTLRCSPRSGDLSVYWYQQSLDQGLQFLIQYYNGEERAKGNILERFSAQQFPDLHSELNLSSLELGDSALYFCASSVSGGDNEKLFFGSGTQLSVL.

Here the CDR3 reads CASSIAGTGYSYEQYF. CDR3 coding DNA: TGTGCCAGTAGTATAGCGGGGACAGGCTACTCCTACGAGCAGTACTTC. The rearrangement joins TRBV19 to TRBJ2-7; 8 bases match TRBD1. The J segment lost 0 bases and the V segment lost 1 base, leaving 5 bases of the junction unmatched. The length of the CDR3 is 16 residues. The germline gives CDR1 LNHDA, CDR2 SQIVND (reference sequence).

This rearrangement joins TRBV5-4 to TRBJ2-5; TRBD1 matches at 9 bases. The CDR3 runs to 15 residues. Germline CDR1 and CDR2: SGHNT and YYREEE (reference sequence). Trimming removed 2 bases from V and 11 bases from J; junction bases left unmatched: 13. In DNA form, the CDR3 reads TGTGCCAGCAGCTTCTCCGGGACAGGGCGTAGAGTGCAGTACTTC. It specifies CASSFSGTGRRVQYF.

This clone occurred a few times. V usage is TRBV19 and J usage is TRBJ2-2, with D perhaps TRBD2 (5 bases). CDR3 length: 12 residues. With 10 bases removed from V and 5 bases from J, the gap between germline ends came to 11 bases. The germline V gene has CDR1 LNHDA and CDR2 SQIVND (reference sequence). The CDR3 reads CAIKRGTGELFF. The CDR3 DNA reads TGTGCCATTAAGAGAGGGACCGGGGAGCTGTTTTTT.

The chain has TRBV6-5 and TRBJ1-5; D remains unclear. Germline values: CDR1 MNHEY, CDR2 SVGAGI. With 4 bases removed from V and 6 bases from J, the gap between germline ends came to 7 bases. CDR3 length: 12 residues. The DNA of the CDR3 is TGTGCCAGCAGTTCTATCGGTCAGCCCCAGCATTTT. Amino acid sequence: CASSSIGQPQHF.

The CDR3 DNA sequence: TGTGCCAGCAGTCTTCGGCGTGAGGGAGCTTTCTTT. It codes for CASSLRREGAFF. This chain uses TRBV28 with TRBJ1-1; D uncertain. The CDR3 extends over 12 amino acids. Germline V gene data show CDR1 as MDHEN and CDR2 as SYDVKM. Trimming cost V 5 bases and J 10 bases, with 14 bases left between them.

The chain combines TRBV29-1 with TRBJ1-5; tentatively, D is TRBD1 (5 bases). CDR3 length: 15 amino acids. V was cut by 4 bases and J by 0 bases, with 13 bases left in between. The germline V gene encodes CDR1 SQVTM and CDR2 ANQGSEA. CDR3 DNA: TGCAGCGTTGTGGTCATCGGGGGTAGCAATCAGCCCCAGCATTTT. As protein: CSVVVIGGSNQPQHF.

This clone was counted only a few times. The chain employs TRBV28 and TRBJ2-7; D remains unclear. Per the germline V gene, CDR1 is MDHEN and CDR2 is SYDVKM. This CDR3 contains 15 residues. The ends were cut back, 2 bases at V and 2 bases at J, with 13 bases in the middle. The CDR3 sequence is CASSLGRGRAYEQYF. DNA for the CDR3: TGTGCCAGCAGTTTAGGTCGTGGGCGCGCCTACGAGCAGTACTTC.

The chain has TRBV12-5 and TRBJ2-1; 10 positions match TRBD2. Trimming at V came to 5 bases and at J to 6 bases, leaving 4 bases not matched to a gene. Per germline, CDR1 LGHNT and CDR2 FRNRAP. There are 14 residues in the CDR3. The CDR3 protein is CASGTGLAVNEQFF. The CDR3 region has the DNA TGTGCTAGTGGTACTGGACTAGCGGTCAATGAGCAGTTCTTC.

In DNA form, the CDR3 reads TGTGCCAGCAGCCCTAGGACAGGGTTCGGCGAGCAGTACTTC. As protein: CASSPRTGFGEQYF. The chain employs TRBV9 and TRBJ2-7, with TRBD1 matching 8 bases. The CDR3 is 14 residues long. The V gene end was trimmed by 4 bases and the J gene end by 6 bases; junction bases not matched to a gene: 9. The germline V gene encodes CDR1 SGDLS and CDR2 YYNGEE.

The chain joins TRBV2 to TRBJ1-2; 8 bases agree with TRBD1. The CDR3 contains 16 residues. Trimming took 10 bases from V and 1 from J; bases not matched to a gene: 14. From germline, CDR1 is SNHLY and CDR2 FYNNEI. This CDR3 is CAKPATGAKVNYGYTF. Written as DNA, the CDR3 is TGTGCCAAACCAGCGACAGGGGCGAAAGTTAACTATGGCTACACCTTC.

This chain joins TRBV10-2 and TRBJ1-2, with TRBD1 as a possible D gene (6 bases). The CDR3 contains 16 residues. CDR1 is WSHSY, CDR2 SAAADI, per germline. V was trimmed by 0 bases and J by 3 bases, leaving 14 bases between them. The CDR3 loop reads CASSESREGVYYGYTF. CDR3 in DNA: TGCGCCAGCAGTGAGTCGAGGGAGGGGGTTTACTATGGCTACACCTTC.

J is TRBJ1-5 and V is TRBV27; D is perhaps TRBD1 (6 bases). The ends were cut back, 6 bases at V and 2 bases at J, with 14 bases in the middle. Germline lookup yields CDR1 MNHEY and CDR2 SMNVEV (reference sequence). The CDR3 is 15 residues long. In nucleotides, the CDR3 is TGTGCCAGCAGCCTACAGGGTGTGCGCAATCAGCCCCAGCATTTT. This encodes CASSLQGVRNQPQHF.

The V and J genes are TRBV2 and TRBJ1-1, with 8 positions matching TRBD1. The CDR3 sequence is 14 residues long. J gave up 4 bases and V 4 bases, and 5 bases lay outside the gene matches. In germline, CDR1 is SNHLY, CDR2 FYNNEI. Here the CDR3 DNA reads TGTGCCAGCAGTGTAACAGGGGGTGGCACTGAAGCTTTCTTT. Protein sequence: CASSVTGGGTEAFF.

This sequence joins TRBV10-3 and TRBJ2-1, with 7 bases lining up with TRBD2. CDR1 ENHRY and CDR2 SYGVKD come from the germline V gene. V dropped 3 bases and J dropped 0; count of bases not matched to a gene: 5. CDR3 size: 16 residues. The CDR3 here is CAISDWGRGSYNEQFF. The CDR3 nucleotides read TGTGCCATCAGTGACTGGGGGAGGGGCTCCTACAATGAGCAGTTCTTC.

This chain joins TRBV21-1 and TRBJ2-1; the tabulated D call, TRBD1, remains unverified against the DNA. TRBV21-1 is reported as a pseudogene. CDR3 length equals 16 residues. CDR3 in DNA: TGTGCCAGCAGCAAAGAGTGCAAGTGGCTCTGCTATGAGCAGTTCTTC. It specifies CASSKECKWLCYEQFF.

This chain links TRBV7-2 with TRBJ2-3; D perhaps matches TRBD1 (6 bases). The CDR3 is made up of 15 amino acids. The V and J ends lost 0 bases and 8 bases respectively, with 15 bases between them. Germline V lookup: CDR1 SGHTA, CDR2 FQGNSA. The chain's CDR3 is CASSLAGAPRGTQYF. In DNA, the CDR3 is TGTGCCAGCAGCTTAGCAGGAGCCCCCAGGGGTACGCAGTATTTT.

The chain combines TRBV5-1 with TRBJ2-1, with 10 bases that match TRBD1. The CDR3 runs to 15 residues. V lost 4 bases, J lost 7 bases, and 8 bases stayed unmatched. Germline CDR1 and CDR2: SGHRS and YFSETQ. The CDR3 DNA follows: TGCGCCAGCAGCGCACGACAGGGGGCGTGGAATGAGCAGTTCTTC. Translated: CASSARQGAWNEQFF.

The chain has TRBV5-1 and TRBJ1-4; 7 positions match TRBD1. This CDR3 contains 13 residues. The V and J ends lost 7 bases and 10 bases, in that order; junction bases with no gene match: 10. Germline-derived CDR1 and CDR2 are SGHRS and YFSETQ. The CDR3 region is CASRVTGSGKLFF. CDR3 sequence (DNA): TGCGCCAGCCGCGTGACAGGGAGCGGAAAACTGTTTTTT. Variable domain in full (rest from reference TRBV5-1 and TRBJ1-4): KAGVTQTPRYLIKTRGQQVTLSCSPISGHRSVSWYQQTPGQGLQFLFEYFSETQRNKGNFPGRFSGRQFSNSRSEMNVSTLELGDSALYLCASRVTGSGKLFFGSGTQLSVL.

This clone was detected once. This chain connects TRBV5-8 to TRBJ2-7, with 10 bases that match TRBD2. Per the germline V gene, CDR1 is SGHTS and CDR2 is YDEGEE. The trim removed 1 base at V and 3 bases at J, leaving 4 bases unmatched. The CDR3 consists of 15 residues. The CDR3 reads CASSLWTSGIYEQYF. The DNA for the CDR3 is TGTGCCAGCAGCTTGTGGACTAGCGGAATCTACGAGCAGTACTTC.

The CDR3 DNA follows: TGTGCCAGCAGCTTCGGACAGGAATCCTACGAGCAGTACTTC. This translates into CASSFGQESYEQYF. The chain joins TRBV11-2 to TRBJ2-7; 7 bases are shared with TRBD1. Trimming removed 3 bases from V and 1 base from J; junction bases left unmatched: 3. Looked up from germline, CDR1 is SGHAT and CDR2 is FQNNGV. The CDR3 runs to 14 residues. Based on the CDR3 plus reference TRBV11-2 and TRBJ2-7, the full variable domain is EAGVAQSPRYKIIEKRQSVAFWCNPISGHATLYWYQQILGQGPKLLIQFQNNGVVDDSQLPKDRFSAERLKGVDSTLKIQPAKLEDSAVYLCASSFGQESYEQYFGPGTRLTVT.

For the CDR3, the DNA is TGTGCCAGCAGCCAGGTGGAAAGTGGCGGGGCTGAAGCTTTCTTT. Translation: CASSQVESGGAEAFF. This chain uses TRBV14 with TRBJ1-1; D is unclear. Germline CDR1 is SGHDN and CDR2 is FVKESK. The V end lost 3 bases, the J end lost 6 bases, and 17 bases lay between the germline ends. This CDR3 has 15 amino acids.

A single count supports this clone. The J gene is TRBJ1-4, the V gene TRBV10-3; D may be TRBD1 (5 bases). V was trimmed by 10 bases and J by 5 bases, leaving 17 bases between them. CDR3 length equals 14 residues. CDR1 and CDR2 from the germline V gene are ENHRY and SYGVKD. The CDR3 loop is CATGGGTGNEKLFF. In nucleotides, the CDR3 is TGTGCCACCGGAGGAGGGACGGGGAATGAAAAACTGTTTTTT.